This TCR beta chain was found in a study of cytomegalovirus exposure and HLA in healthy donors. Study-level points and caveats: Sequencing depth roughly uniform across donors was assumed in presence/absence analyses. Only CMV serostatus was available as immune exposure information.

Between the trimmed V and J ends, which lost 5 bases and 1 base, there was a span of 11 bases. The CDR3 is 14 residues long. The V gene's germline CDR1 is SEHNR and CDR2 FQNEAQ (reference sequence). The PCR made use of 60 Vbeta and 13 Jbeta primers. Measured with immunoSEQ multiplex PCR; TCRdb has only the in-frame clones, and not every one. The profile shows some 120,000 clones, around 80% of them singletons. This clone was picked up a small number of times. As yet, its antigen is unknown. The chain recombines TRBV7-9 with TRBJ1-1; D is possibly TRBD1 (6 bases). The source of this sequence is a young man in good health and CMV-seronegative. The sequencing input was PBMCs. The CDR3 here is CASSLQGRNTEAFF. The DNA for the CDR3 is TGTGCCAGCAGCCTACAGGGACGGAACACTGAAGCTTTCTTT.